The following is a TCR beta chain sequence with its context. This record belongs to a study of OX40 agonist ivuxolimab in advanced cancers. Study background: The patients received agonistic anti-OX40 (CD134) antibody ivuxolimab.

Method: immunoSEQ multiplex PCR; TCRdb's copy keeps in-frame clones and lacks some. Of tens of thousands of clones in the sample, more than 75% were seen once. V dropped 6 bases and J dropped 4 bases, with 19 bases sitting between them. This CDR3 comprises 16 residues. The V gene's germline CDR1 is LGHNA and CDR2 YNFKEQ. Sequences were derived from CD4+ or CD8+ T cells sorted from blood, sampled in a trial of the OX40 agonist ivuxolimab. This sequence originates from an adult with an advanced solid tumor such as melanoma, head and neck, liver or kidney cancer. This chain joins TRBV4-2 and TRBJ2-1; D might be TRBD2 (6 bases). CDR3 sequence: CASRHSRSGLYNEQFF. The CDR3 bases are TGTGCCAGCAGACACAGTAGGAGCGGGCTATACAATGAGCAGTTCTTC.